The next 29 T cell receptor beta chains were all read from a single sample in a study of post-analysis software for immune sequencing data. General study results and limits: Five TRBV segments, TRBV5-6, TRBV5-1 and TRBV20-1 among them, were found more frequent in patients than controls.

TCR beta cDNA libraries had unique molecular identifiers. MiXCR was run by TCRdb on the PCR reads, yielding one entry per CDR3 protein. Here the sample spans hundreds of thousands of distinct CDR3 sequences, roughly 27% being singletons. Their target antigens are unknown. Sequenced input: blood. Receptor source: a girl between 10 and 17 years old with multiple sclerosis.

The chain carries TRBV7-3 and TRBJ2-1; D not resolved. Germline V gives CDR1 SGHTA, CDR2 FQGTGA. The CDR3 contains 15 residues. V was shortened by 5 bases and J by 4 bases, with 15 bases between the two germline ends. This chain's CDR3 is CASSPGHAKYNEQFF. The CDR3 nucleotides are TGTGCCAGCAGCCCCGGCCATGCAAAATACAATGAGCAGTTCTTC.

This clonotype has a handful of counts. This chain links TRBV20-1 with TRBJ2-5; D unresolved. CDR1 DFQATT and CDR2 SNEGSKA come from the germline V gene (reference sequence). This CDR3 has 14 residues. V shed 5 bases and J shed 5 bases, with 18 bases lying between them. The CDR3 nucleotides read TGCAGTGCTTTCGGGCCCTTGGGATGGGAGACCCAGTACTTC. The encoded protein is CSAFGPLGWETQYF.

The V call is TRBV3-1, the J call TRBJ2-1; D is perhaps TRBD2 (6 bases). Trimming took 1 base from V and 0 from J, leaving 22 bases between them. Germline lookup yields CDR1 LGHDT and CDR2 YNNKEL (reference sequence). The CDR3 consists of 20 residues. The CDR3 loop is CASSQVAGLASDNSYNEQFF. CDR3 in DNA: TGTGCCAGCAGCCAAGTCGCAGGGCTGGCTAGCGATAACTCCTACAATGAGCAGTTCTTC.

V usage is TRBV5-1 and J usage is TRBJ1-6; no clear D. V was clipped by 0 bases and J by 18 bases, with 22 bases between them. Germline CDR1 is SGHRS and CDR2 is YFSETQ. CDR3 length: 15 residues. DNA for the CDR3: TGCGCCAGCAGCTTGGGTCTAAAGCCATCATTTCGCCCCCACTTT. Translating it yields CASSLGLKPSFRPHF. The full variable domain, with the rest looked up from reference TRBV5-1 and TRBJ1-6, is KAGVTQTPRYLIKTRGQQVTLSCSPISGHRSVSWYQQTPGQGLQFLFEYFSETQRNKGNFPGRFSGRQFSNSRSEMNVSTLELGDSALYLCASSLGLKPSFRPHFGNGTRLTVT.

The chain employs TRBV20-1 and TRBJ2-5; TRBD1 aligns across 9 bases. The J call may be incorrect, as the DNA end agrees better with TRBJ2-7. The CDR3 loop spans 14 amino acids. Germline CDR1 is DFQATT and CDR2 is SNEGSKA (reference sequence). CDR3 coding DNA: TGCAGTGCTGCCCCCGGGACAGGGACGTACGAGCAGTACTTC. This gives the protein CSAAPGTGTYEQYF.

This chain joins TRBV20-1 and TRBJ1-1; TRBD1 matches 10 bases. This CDR3 comprises 14 residues. CDR1 and CDR2 from the germline V gene are DFQATT and SNEGSKA (reference sequence). Trimming cost V 6 bases and J 1 base; bases outside gene matches: 5. The CDR3 nucleotides are TGCAGTGCAACGGACAGGGGGAAGAACACTGAAGCTTTCTTT. Translation: CSATDRGKNTEAFF.

This clonotype has a handful of counts. The gene calls are TRBV6-5 and TRBJ2-7; no firm D call. Germline CDR1 reads MNHEY; CDR2 reads SVGAGI. This CDR3 has 13 amino acids. Trimming shortened V by 11 bases and J by 2 bases, and 16 bases separated the two germline ends. The CDR3 DNA follows: TGTGCCGCCCGTGGCTCGTTAACCTACGAGCAGTACTTC. It encodes CAARGSLTYEQYF.

The gene calls are TRBV19 and TRBJ1-2, with D possibly TRBD1 on 5 matching bases. The germline V gene encodes CDR1 LNHDA and CDR2 SQIVND (reference sequence). This CDR3 is built from 13 residues. V lost 9 bases and J 5 bases, leaving 16 bases between the germline ends. The CDR3 DNA follows: TGTGCCAGCGATCCGGGACGGACATATGGCTACACCTTC. As protein: CASDPGRTYGYTF.

The chain joins TRBV6-1 to TRBJ1-2; TRBD1 aligns across 8 bases. The CDR3 covers 15 residues. The germline gives CDR1 MNHNS, CDR2 SASEGT. V dropped 3 bases and J dropped 2; count of bases not matched to a gene: 5. The CDR3: CASSEGSGGNYGYTF. DNA for the CDR3: TGTGCCAGCAGTGAGGGATCAGGGGGCAACTATGGCTACACCTTC.

This clonotype was recorded a few times. The rearrangement uses TRBV29-1 and TRBJ1-2; 11 nucleotides line up with TRBD1. J was trimmed by 5 bases and V by 4 bases; bases with no gene match: 3. The V gene's germline CDR1 is SQVTM and CDR2 ANQGSEA. The CDR3 covers 13 residues. The CDR3 loop reads CSVVGTGGYGYTF. Written as DNA, the CDR3 is TGCAGCGTTGTTGGGACAGGGGGATATGGCTACACCTTC. Full variable domain (rest looked up from reference TRBV29-1 and TRBJ1-2): SAVISQKPSRDICQRGTSLTIQCQVDSQVTMMFWYRQQPGQSLTLIATANQGSEATYESGFVIDKFPISRPNLTFSTLTVSNMSPEDSSIYLCSVVGTGGYGYTFGSGTRLTVV.

The genes are TRBV7-8 and TRBJ2-1; 11 bases fit TRBD2. Germline V lookup: CDR1 SGHVS, CDR2 FQNEAQ. The V gene end was trimmed by 4 bases and the J gene end by 5 bases; junction bases not matched to a gene: 13. This CDR3 contains 18 residues. The CDR3 DNA is TGTGCCAGCAGCTCCAGGGTAAGGGGACTAGCGGACGACAATGAGCAGTTCTTC. Its protein product is CASSSRVRGLADDNEQFF.

The rearrangement joins TRBV5-1 to TRBJ2-4; tentatively, D is TRBD2 (6 bases). V was shortened by 4 bases and J by 0 bases, with 14 bases between the two germline ends. There are 16 residues in the CDR3. CDR1 and CDR2 from the germline V gene are SGHRS and YFSETQ. CDR3 sequence: CASSAGSNLAKNIQYF. DNA of the CDR3: TGCGCCAGCAGCGCGGGGTCCAACCTAGCCAAAAACATTCAGTACTTC.

The J gene is TRBJ2-1, the V gene TRBV6-4; D is perhaps TRBD2 (5 bases). V lost 2 bases, J lost 9 bases, and 11 bases lay in between. Germline values: CDR1 MRHNA, CDR2 SNTAGT. The CDR3 is 13 residues long. CDR3 protein: CASSDGSDGEQFF. The CDR3 DNA follows: TGTGCCAGCAGTGACGGGAGTGATGGTGAGCAGTTCTTC.

The gene calls are TRBV20-1 and TRBJ1-1, with D possibly TRBD1 on 5 matching bases. The V gene lost 0 bases and the J gene lost 3 bases, with 14 bases spanning the gap. Germline assignment: CDR1 DFQATT and CDR2 SNEGSKA (reference sequence). This CDR3 is built from 15 residues. This chain's CDR3 is CSARDGGTFDTEAFF. CDR3 bases: TGCAGTGCTAGAGATGGCGGGACTTTCGACACTGAAGCTTTCTTT.

Comment on this clonotype: At one boundary the junction diverges from the germline segment, which might be a read error. This chain joins TRBV6-5 and TRBJ2-5; TRBD2 might be the D (5 bases). The germline V gene has CDR1 MNHEY and CDR2 SVGAGI. CDR3 length: 14 amino acids. The CDR3 protein is CAGSYSRVYNEQYF. DNA for the CDR3: TGTGCCGGCAGTTACTCGAGGGTCTACAATGAGCAGTACTTC.

The chain employs TRBV5-6 and TRBJ1-5; D call uncertain. Germline V lookup: CDR1 SGHDT, CDR2 YYEEEE. V was shortened by 1 base and J by 4 bases, with 9 bases between the two germline ends. The CDR3 is 14 amino acids. The CDR3 coding sequence is TGTGCCAGCAGCTTGTTGTCAGCTAATCAGCCCCAGCATTTT. It yields the protein CASSLLSANQPQHF.

Written as DNA, the CDR3 is TGCAGCGTTGTGGTCCGCACTGAAGCTTTCTTT. This encodes CSVVVRTEAFF. The V call is TRBV29-1, the J call TRBJ1-1; D not certain. Looked up from germline, CDR1 is SQVTM and CDR2 is ANQGSEA. Trimming removed 4 bases at V and 4 bases at J, with 7 bases between. The CDR3 spans 11 residues.

This clonotype showed up just a few times. V and J are TRBV28 and TRBJ2-2; D perhaps matches TRBD1 (6 bases). Germline CDR1 is MDHEN and CDR2 is SYDVKM. The CDR3 extends over 18 amino acids. The V end was cut by 6 bases, the J end by 5 bases, with 25 bases between. Here the CDR3 reads CASSFLGVQGVRTGELFF. The DNA for the CDR3 is TGTGCCAGCAGCTTTCTTGGCGTACAGGGAGTCAGGACCGGGGAGCTGTTTTTT.

The genes are TRBV4-3 and TRBJ2-1; D might be TRBD1 or TRBD2, each matching 5 bases. Germline V gene data show CDR1 as LGHNA and CDR2 as YSLEER. The CDR3 runs to 15 residues. The V end was cut by 0 bases, the J end by 4 bases, with 10 bases between. DNA of the CDR3: TGCGCCAGCAGCCAAGAGGGGGACGCGTACAATGAGCAGTTCTTC. The encoded protein is CASSQEGDAYNEQFF.

This clonotype has only a few counts. The rearrangement links TRBV27 to TRBJ1-1, with TRBD1 matching over 8 bases. This CDR3 region has 13 residues. J was trimmed by 1 base and V by 8 bases; bases with no gene match: 3. The germline V gene encodes CDR1 MNHEY and CDR2 SMNVEV (reference sequence). CDR3: CASGGTGNTEAFF. CDR3 sequence (DNA): TGTGCCAGCGGGGGGACAGGGAACACTGAAGCTTTCTTT.

This rearrangement joins TRBV5-1 to TRBJ1-4, with 7 nucleotides matching TRBD1. Losses at the gene ends were 3 bases for V and 3 bases for J; bases not matched to a gene: 2. The V gene's germline CDR1 is SGHRS and CDR2 YFSETQ. The CDR3 totals 14 residues. CDR3: CASSSGTANEKLFF. Here the CDR3 DNA reads TGCGCCAGCAGCTCCGGGACAGCTAATGAAAAACTGTTTTTT.

The V and J genes are TRBV20-1 and TRBJ2-1; tentatively, D is TRBD2 (5 bases). The CDR3 runs to 15 residues. The ends were cut back, 8 bases at V and 7 bases at J, with 24 bases in the middle. Germline V gives CDR1 DFQATT, CDR2 SNEGSKA (reference sequence). The CDR3 nucleotides are TGCAGTCTAGTGACGCGGGCCAAGGCGTTTAATGAGCAGTTCTTC. Translating gives CSLVTRAKAFNEQFF.

Ten or more counts support this clonotype. The rearrangement joins TRBV3-1 to TRBJ2-1; D may be TRBD1 (6 bases). CDR1 is LGHDT, CDR2 YNNKEL, per germline (reference sequence). Trimming left V 5 bases short and J 8 bases short, with 19 bases between. CDR3 length: 15 residues. CDR3 region: CASSSGVGAGDEQFF. The CDR3 DNA reads TGTGCCAGCAGCTCTGGGGTGGGGGCCGGCGATGAGCAGTTCTTC.

The chain is built from TRBV29-1 and TRBJ2-5; 7 bases map to TRBD1. This CDR3 has 12 residues. Germline CDR1 and CDR2: SQVTM and ANQGSEA. The ends lost 7 bases at V and 11 bases at J; junction bases unmatched: 13. For the CDR3, the DNA is TGCAGCGCCGGGGACAGAGACTTGGAGCAGTACTTC. Its translation is CSAGDRDLEQYF. The full variable domain, rest sourced from reference TRBV29-1 and TRBJ2-5, is SAVISQKPSRDICQRGTSLTIQCQVDSQVTMMFWYRQQPGQSLTLIATANQGSEATYESGFVIDKFPISRPNLTFSTLTVSNMSPEDSSIYLCSAGDRDLEQYFGPGTRLLVL.

In the case of this clonotype: The junction departs from germline at one end; a sequencing error may be responsible. The CDR3 region is CSASTGASSTDTRYF. Written as DNA, the CDR3 is TGCAGTGCTTCGACAGGGGCATCTAGCACAGATACGCGGTATTTT. V usage is TRBV20-1 and J usage is TRBJ2-3; 8 bases line up with TRBD1. This CDR3 region has 15 residues. The germline V gene encodes CDR1 DFQATT and CDR2 SNEGSKA (reference sequence).

This clonotype is a singleton in its sample. The rearrangement joins TRBV6-6 to TRBJ2-7; perhaps D is TRBD1 or TRBD2 (6 bases each). The DNA matches TRBJ2-5 better at its end, which makes the J call doubtful. This CDR3 is built from 14 residues. The V gene's germline CDR1 is MNHNY and CDR2 SVGAGI (reference sequence). The CDR3 loop reads CASTASGARETQYF. CDR3 bases: TGTGCCAGCACCGCATCGGGGGCGCGGGAGACCCAGTACTTC.

The chain joins TRBV7-2 to TRBJ2-5; D gene uncertain. This CDR3 region has 13 residues. Trimming cost V 4 bases and J 2 bases, with 8 bases left between them. Germline loops: CDR1 SGHTA, CDR2 FQGNSA. CDR3 in amino acids: CASSSTTQETQYF. CDR3 nucleotide sequence: TGTGCCAGCAGCTCGACAACTCAAGAGACCCAGTACTTC.

There are a few counts of this clonotype. The rearrangement joins TRBV12-3 or TRBV12-4 to TRBJ2-5; D is unclear. There are 15 residues in the CDR3. V shed 3 bases and J shed 5 bases, with 16 bases lying between them. CDR3 nucleotides: TGTGCCAGCAGTTTTTCCCGGGCGGATGGGGAGACCCAGTACTTC. Its protein product is CASSFSRADGETQYF.

The rearrangement links TRBV5-1 to TRBJ2-7; a weak D match, TRBD1 (5 bases). With 0 bases removed from V and 3 bases from J, the gap between germline ends came to 10 bases. The CDR3 is 14 residues long. Germline V gene lookup returns CDR1 SGHRS and CDR2 YFSETQ. The CDR3 here is CASSLGGADYEQYF. The CDR3 region has the DNA TGCGCCAGCAGCTTGGGTGGGGCAGACTACGAGCAGTACTTC.